These 7 T cell receptor beta chains share one sample of origin, sequenced in a study of blood T cell repertoires in COVID-19. Repertoires were generated with immunoSEQ multiplex PCR, while TCRdb's copy carries only in-frame clones and drops some. Of 150,000 to 200,000 clones in the sample, over 75% were seen once. Sample: peripheral blood. The receptor set was obtained from a man in his forties or fifties with active or convalescent COVID-19.

In its sample, this clone was seen once. The chain uses TRBV18 and TRBJ2-7; 8 nucleotides align to TRBD1. CDR3 length equals 12 residues. Germline V gives CDR1 KGHSH, CDR2 LQKENI. The V and J ends lost 6 bases and 7 bases, in that order; junction bases with no gene match: 5. CDR3 sequence: CASSPGDREQYF. DNA of the CDR3: TGTGCCAGCTCGCCTGGGGACAGGGAGCAGTACTTC.

This clone was seen a single time. The chain links TRBV18 to TRBJ2-2; 7 bases match TRBD2. The ends lost 7 bases at V and 0 bases at J; junction bases unmatched: 8. CDR1 and CDR2 (germline): KGHSH, LQKENI. This CDR3 is 16 amino acids long. As DNA, the CDR3 is TGTGCCAGCTGGAGGCGGCGGGAGCCGAACACCGGGGAGCTGTTTTTT. Its protein is CASWRRREPNTGELFF.

Remarks on this clone: Other DNA sequences in the same sample also yield this CDR3. V and J are TRBV4-1 and TRBJ1-4; D is possibly TRBD1 (5 bases). Germline loops: CDR1 MGHRA, CDR2 YSYEKL. This CDR3 has 13 residues. The V gene lost 8 bases and the J gene lost 4 bases, with 11 bases spanning the gap. CDR3 sequence reads: CASSQGGNEKLFF. CDR3 nucleotides: TGCGCCAGCTCCCAGGGAGGTAATGAAAAACTGTTTTTT.

The chain is built from TRBV5-6 and TRBJ1-2; maybe TRBD1 (5 bases). V was cut by 1 base and J by 4 bases, with 20 bases left in between. Germline V gene sequence: CDR1 SGHDT, CDR2 YYEEEE. This CDR3 has 17 residues. In nucleotides, the CDR3 is TGTGCCAGCAGCTTGAGTGCGGGACTGCGGCGAGGCTATGGCTACACCTTC. Protein sequence: CASSLSAGLRRGYGYTF.

The chain recombines TRBV27 with TRBJ1-2; 7 bases line up with TRBD1. CDR3 length equals 15 residues. Losses at the gene ends were 4 bases for V and 8 bases for J; bases not matched to a gene: 13. Germline lookup yields CDR1 MNHEY and CDR2 SMNVEV (reference sequence). This CDR3 reads CASSYQGQSHRGYTF. The CDR3 DNA reads TGTGCCAGCAGTTACCAGGGACAGTCCCATAGAGGCTACACCTTC.

The count of this clone is one. This chain connects TRBV28 to TRBJ1-3; D is unclear. CDR1 MDHEN and CDR2 SYDVKM come from the germline V gene. Trimming pared 4 bases from V and 0 bases from J, leaving 13 bases between. This CDR3 has 16 amino acids. For the CDR3, the DNA is TGTGCCAGCAGTTCCTCGATCGGGAGCTCTGGAAACACCATATATTTT. It is translated as CASSSSIGSSGNTIYF.

At least ten counts were recorded for this clone. The V gene is TRBV9, the J gene TRBJ1-5, with D possibly TRBD1 on 6 matching bases. Germline CDR1 reads SGDLS; CDR2 reads YYNGEE. This CDR3 is built from 15 residues. Trimming stripped 0 bases from V and 3 bases from J, with 10 bases between. CDR3 region: CASSVGGDTNQPQHF. CDR3 nucleotides: TGTGCCAGCAGCGTAGGTGGGGACACCAATCAGCCCCAGCATTTT.